This is a list of T cell receptor beta chains from one sample in a study of T cell repertoires in cytomegalovirus infection. Their recognized antigens are unknown. TCRdb reanalysed the reads using MiXCR and keeps one entry per CDR3 protein. The top ten hold roughly 18% of the sample, which has under 850,000 distinct CDR3 sequences, 30% to 35% seen once. The sample here was cultured PBMCs, taken from culture after CMV antigen stimulation. These receptors were obtained from a human donor in good health (CMV status not recorded). Some clones in this sample may be carry-over from other donors' samples. Each CDR3 is given with its conserved first and last residue. Each record gives: D gene, V gene, J gene, clone size, CDR3 DNA, CDR3 protein. A D gene is named only where the DNA matches it firmly. Clone size, where shown, is once, few, many, or a class for clones that have expanded.

.	TRBV7-2	TRBJ1-2	.	TGTGCCAGCAGCTTAGGTGGGGGGACGGGGGGCTACACCTTC	CASSLGGGTGGYTF
TRBD1	TRBV6-1	TRBJ1-1	once	TGTGCCAGCAACCTGGACAGGGACACTGAAGCTTTCTTT	CASNLDRDTEAFF
TRBD1	TRBV19	TRBJ1-4	.	TGTGCCAGTAGTAAGACCCGACAGGGTCTACCGGAAAAACTGTTTTTT	CASSKTRQGLPEKLFF
TRBD1	TRBV27	TRBJ1-5	few	TGTGCCAGCAGTCCAGGGACAGATTTCAATCAGCCCCAGCATTTT	CASSPGTDFNQPQHF
TRBD1	TRBV10-3	TRBJ2-5	once	TGTGCCATCAGTGAGGGACAGGGGTTCCGAGAGACCCAGTACTTC	CAISEGQGFRETQYF
TRBD1	TRBV12-3/TRBV12-4	TRBJ1-2	.	TGTGCCAGCAGTCCGGACAGGCTGGAACTATACACCTTC	CASSPDRLELYTF
.	TRBV7-2	TRBJ2-7	.	TGTGCCAGCAGCTTCCCGGGACGGCCCTACGAGCAGTACTTC	CASSFPGRPYEQYF
.	TRBV25-1	TRBJ2-3	.	TGTGCCAGCCATCACAGTAATCTCGATACGCAGTATTTT	CASHHSNLDTQYF
.	TRBV11-2	TRBJ2-7	.	TGTGCCAGCAGCAAAAGACCCTTGGACGAGCAGTACTTC	CASSKRPLDEQYF
TRBD1	TRBV7-2	TRBJ2-7	many	TGTGCCAGCAGCTTAGGTTTAGGGGGCGCCTACGAGCAGTACTTC	CASSLGLGGAYEQYF
.	TRBV7-9	TRBJ1-1	many	TGTGCCAGCAGCACTAGGTGGAGCAACACTGAAGCTTTCTTT	CASSTRWSNTEAFF
.	TRBV19	TRBJ1-5	few	TGTGGCGTCTCGTCAATTTATAGCAATCAGCCCCAGCATTTT	CGVSSIYSNQPQHF
.	TRBV6-1	TRBJ2-1	.	TGTGCCAGCAGACGCGGCAGGGGGGTCAATGAGCAGTTCTTC	CASRRGRGVNEQFF
.	TRBV7-8	TRBJ1-5	.	TGTGCCAGCAGCTTTAATCTCAATAGCGATCAGCCCCAGCATTTT	CASSFNLNSDQPQHF
.	TRBV12-3/TRBV12-4	TRBJ2-3	few	TGTGCCAGCACATCGCGGGTTGGACTCACAGATACGCAGTATTTT	CASTSRVGLTDTQYF
.	TRBV7-6	TRBJ2-7	.	TGTGCCAGCAGCCAAATGGGGGCGGCGAGTTACGAGCAGTACTTC	CASSQMGAASYEQYF
.	TRBV28	TRBJ1-4	.	TGTGCCAGCAGTTTATCGGGACACGGAAAACTGTTTTTT	CASSLSGHGKLFF
.	TRBV12-5	TRBJ2-1	few	TGTGCTAGTGGTTTGGTACTTACAGGCCCGAGCTCCTACAATGAGCAGTTCTTC	CASGLVLTGPSSYNEQFF
TRBD1	TRBV18	TRBJ2-7	many	TGTGCCAGCTCACCCACAGGGGGCTCCTACGAGCAGTACTTC	CASSPTGGSYEQYF
.	TRBV5-4	TRBJ1-1	few	TGTGCCAGCAGCCCAGGACAGCTAGGCCTTGAAGCTTTCTTT	CASSPGQLGLEAFF
.	TRBV7-2	TRBJ1-2	.	TGTGCCAGCAGCTTGGGGTTTGGCTACACCTTC	CASSLGFGYTF
.	TRBV12-3/TRBV12-4	TRBJ2-5	.	TGTGCCAGCACTCGATCACCTGGGGAGACCCAGTACTTC	CASTRSPGETQYF
.	TRBV7-6	TRBJ1-2	.	TGTGCCAGCAGCTCATTTCGCGGGACACTAAACTATGGCTACACCTTC	CASSSFRGTLNYGYTF
.	TRBV7-2	TRBJ1-1	many	TGTGCCAGCAGCTTGCACAGGGAGACTGAAGCTTTCTTT	CASSLHRETEAFF
TRBD1	TRBV7-2	TRBJ1-2	.	TGTGCCAGCAGCTCCCCCTACCGGGACAGGGGGGCCTATGGCTACACCTTC	CASSSPYRDRGAYGYTF
.	TRBV28	TRBJ1-3	.	TGTGCCAGCAGTTCGCAGGGAATCAGCTCTGGAAACACCATATATTTT	CASSSQGISSGNTIYF